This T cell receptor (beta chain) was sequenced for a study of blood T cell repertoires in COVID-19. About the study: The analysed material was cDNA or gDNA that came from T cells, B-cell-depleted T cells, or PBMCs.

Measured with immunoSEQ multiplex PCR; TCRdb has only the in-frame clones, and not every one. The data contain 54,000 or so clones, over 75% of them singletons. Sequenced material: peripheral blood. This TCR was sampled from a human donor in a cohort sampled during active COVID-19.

The CDR3 is CAISEGRVSDTQYF. DNA for the CDR3: TGTGCCATCAGTGAAGGCAGGGTATCAGATACGCAGTATTTT. J is TRBJ2-3 and V is TRBV10-3, with D possibly TRBD1 on 5 matching bases. The CDR3 runs to 14 residues. Germline assignment: CDR1 ENHRY and CDR2 SYGVKD. The V end was cut by 3 bases, the J end by 4 bases, with 11 bases between.